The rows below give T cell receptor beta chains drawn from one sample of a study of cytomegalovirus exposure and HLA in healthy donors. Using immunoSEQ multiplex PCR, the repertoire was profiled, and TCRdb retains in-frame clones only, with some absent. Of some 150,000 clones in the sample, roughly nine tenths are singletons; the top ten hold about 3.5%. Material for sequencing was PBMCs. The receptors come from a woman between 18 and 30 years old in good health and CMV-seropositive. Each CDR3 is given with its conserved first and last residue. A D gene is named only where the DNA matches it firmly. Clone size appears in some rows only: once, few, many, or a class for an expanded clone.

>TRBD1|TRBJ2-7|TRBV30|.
CAWSEPGTGGRFEQYF
TGTGCCTGGAGTGAGCCGGGGACAGGGGGGCGATTCGAGCAGTACTTC
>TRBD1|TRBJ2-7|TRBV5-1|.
CASSTGTGIEQYF
TGCGCCAGCAGCACCGGGACAGGCATCGAGCAGTACTTC
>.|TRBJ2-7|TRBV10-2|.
CASRRGGSYEQYF
TGCGCCAGCAGGAGGGGGGGAAGCTACGAGCAGTACTTC
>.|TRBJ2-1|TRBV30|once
CAAKRGRDEQFF
TGTGCCGCTAAAAGGGGCAGGGATGAGCAGTTCTTC
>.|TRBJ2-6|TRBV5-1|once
CASSARGANVLTF
TGCGCCAGCAGCGCTAGAGGGGCCAACGTCCTGACTTTC
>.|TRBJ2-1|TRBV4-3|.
CASSQDSVSYNEQFF
TGCGCCAGCAGCCAAGATTCGGTTTCCTACAATGAGCAGTTCTTC
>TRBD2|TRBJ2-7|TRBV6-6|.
CAIGRTSGSYEQYF
TGTGCCATCGGAAGGACTAGCGGGTCCTACGAGCAGTACTTC
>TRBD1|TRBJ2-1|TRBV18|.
CASSPLVQGANEQFF
TGTGCCAGCTCACCACTGGTACAGGGGGCTAATGAGCAGTTCTTC
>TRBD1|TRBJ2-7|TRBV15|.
CATSNGQGAYEQYF
TGTGCCACCAGCAACGGACAGGGGGCCTACGAGCAGTACTTC
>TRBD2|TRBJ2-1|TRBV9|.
CASSISGTSGSDEQFF
TGTGCCAGCAGCATATCCGGGACTAGCGGGAGTGATGAGCAGTTCTTC
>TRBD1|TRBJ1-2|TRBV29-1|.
CSAQTTGGPGYGYTF
TGCAGCGCTCAAACGACAGGGGGCCCTGGATATGGCTACACCTTC
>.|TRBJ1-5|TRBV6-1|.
CASSEAGPGLRSNQPQHF
TGTGCCAGCAGTGAAGCGGGGCCCGGGCTTAGAAGCAATCAGCCCCAGCATTTT
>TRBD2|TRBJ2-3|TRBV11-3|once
CASSPRTSGRPHQDTQYF
TGTGCCAGCAGCCCCCGGACTAGCGGGAGGCCCCATCAAGATACGCAGTATTTT
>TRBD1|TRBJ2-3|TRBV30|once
CAWRQGGTDTQYF
TGTGCCTGGAGACAGGGGGGCACAGATACGCAGTATTTT